The rows below give T cell receptor beta chains drawn from one sample of a study of early T cells in non-severe SARS-CoV-2 infection. TCRdb processed the 5' RACE reads anew with MiXCR; each CDR3 protein has one entry. The repertoire has about 110,000 distinct CDR3 sequences, over 10% of them found once; the top ten carry around 3%. Sequences were obtained from whole blood. The receptors originated from an adult who was a healthcare worker with PCR-confirmed SARS-CoV-2 infection or an uninfected control (not recorded which). CDR3s include the opening cysteine and the closing phenylalanine or tryptophan. The D gene is left open where the match is weak. Expanded clones get a size class; other rows say once, few or many, or leave the size out.

D gene: -
clone size: few
J gene: TRBJ1-1
V gene: TRBV6-5
CDR3 protein: CASSYSSGLGTEAFF
CDR3 DNA: TGTGCCAGCAGTTACTCCTCCGGCTTGGGGACTGAAGCTTTCTTT

D gene: TRBD1
clone size: many
J gene: TRBJ2-7
V gene: TRBV20-1
CDR3 protein: CSAEIGTGGNEQYF
CDR3 DNA: TGCAGTGCTGAGATAGGGACAGGGGGCAACGAGCAGTACTTC

D gene: TRBD2
clone size: -
J gene: TRBJ2-1
V gene: TRBV7-6
CDR3 protein: CASSILAGVSYNEQFF
CDR3 DNA: TGTGCCAGCAGCATACTAGCGGGGGTCTCCTACAATGAGCAGTTCTTC

D gene: -
clone size: many
J gene: TRBJ2-5
V gene: TRBV2
CDR3 protein: CASKSYRGVREETQYF
CDR3 DNA: TGTGCCAGCAAGAGTTACCGCGGGGTAAGAGAAGAGACCCAGTACTTC

D gene: -
clone size: -
J gene: TRBJ2-6
V gene: TRBV27
CDR3 protein: CASSLSHPWVSISGANVLTF
CDR3 DNA: TGTGCCAGCAGTTTATCCCATCCTTGGGTCAGCATCTCTGGGGCCAACGTCCTGACTTTC

D gene: TRBD2
clone size: many
J gene: TRBJ2-7
V gene: TRBV19
CDR3 protein: CASRRAGVYEQYF
CDR3 DNA: TGTGCCAGTAGGCGAGCGGGAGTCTACGAGCAGTACTTC

D gene: TRBD1
clone size: few
J gene: TRBJ2-7
V gene: TRBV11-2
CDR3 protein: CASSQTMYGQGGRYEQYF
CDR3 DNA: TGTGCCAGCAGTCAGACTATGTACGGACAGGGCGGAAGATACGAGCAGTACTTC

D gene: -
clone size: few
J gene: TRBJ2-1
V gene: TRBV7-8
CDR3 protein: CASSWGGSLEQFF
CDR3 DNA: TGTGCCAGCAGTTGGGGTGGGAGTTTGGAGCAGTTCTTC

D gene: -
clone size: few
J gene: TRBJ1-1
V gene: TRBV6-6
CDR3 protein: CASRFLSNTEAFF
CDR3 DNA: TGTGCCAGCAGATTTCTTTCGAACACTGAAGCTTTCTTT

D gene: -
clone size: many
J gene: TRBJ1-1
V gene: TRBV5-1
CDR3 protein: CASSLVPGAFRMNTEAFF
CDR3 DNA: TGCGCCAGCAGCTTGGTTCCAGGTGCGTTTCGGATGAACACTGAAGCTTTCTTT

D gene: TRBD2
clone size: many
J gene: TRBJ2-1
V gene: TRBV10-2
CDR3 protein: CASTDGTRENEQFF
CDR3 DNA: TGCGCCAGCACAGACGGGACTAGAGAGAATGAGCAGTTCTTC

D gene: -
clone size: few
J gene: TRBJ1-2
V gene: TRBV14
CDR3 protein: CASSQPVQQDPGYTF
CDR3 DNA: TGTGCCAGCAGCCAACCGGTGCAACAGGATCCTGGCTACACCTTC

D gene: TRBD1
clone size: many
J gene: TRBJ1-1
V gene: TRBV18
CDR3 protein: CASSPTGVTEAFF
CDR3 DNA: TGTGCCAGCTCACCCACAGGGGTCACTGAAGCTTTCTTT

D gene: TRBD2
clone size: many
J gene: TRBJ2-7
V gene: TRBV29-1
CDR3 protein: CSALESGRTYEQYF
CDR3 DNA: TGCAGCGCCCTAGAGAGCGGGAGAACCTACGAGCAGTACTTC

D gene: -
clone size: -
J gene: TRBJ1-3
V gene: TRBV6-6
CDR3 protein: CASSYTDTSGNTIYF
CDR3 DNA: TGTGCCAGCAGTTACACGGACACGTCTGGAAACACCATATATTTT

D gene: TRBD1
clone size: many
J gene: TRBJ2-1
V gene: TRBV29-1
CDR3 protein: CSAWTGNEQFF
CDR3 DNA: TGCAGCGCCTGGACAGGGAATGAGCAGTTCTTC

D gene: TRBD1
clone size: many
J gene: TRBJ1-1
V gene: TRBV18
CDR3 protein: CASSPDRAEAFF
CDR3 DNA: TGTGCCAGCTCACCCGACAGGGCCGAAGCTTTCTTT

D gene: -
clone size: -
J gene: TRBJ2-3
V gene: TRBV11-2
CDR3 protein: CASSPDQGAMGTQYF
CDR3 DNA: TGTGCCAGCAGCCCGGACCAAGGGGCGATGGGTACGCAGTATTTT

D gene: -
clone size: few
J gene: TRBJ2-3
V gene: TRBV9
CDR3 protein: CASSLQGHLSTDTQYF
CDR3 DNA: TGTGCCAGCAGCCTACAGGGTCACTTAAGCACAGATACGCAGTATTTT

D gene: TRBD2
clone size: many
J gene: TRBJ2-4
V gene: TRBV12-3/TRBV12-4
CDR3 protein: CASLPSGGDIQYF
CDR3 DNA: TGTGCCAGCCTCCCTAGCGGGGGGGACATTCAGTACTTC

D gene: -
clone size: -
J gene: TRBJ2-4
V gene: TRBV7-9
CDR3 protein: CASSLELAKNIQYF
CDR3 DNA: TGTGCCAGCAGCTTAGAGTTAGCCAAAAACATTCAGTACTTC

D gene: -
clone size: -
J gene: TRBJ1-2
V gene: TRBV28
CDR3 protein: CASSLGTLNYGYTF
CDR3 DNA: TGTGCCAGCAGTTTGGGGACACTCAACTATGGCTACACCTTC

D gene: -
clone size: -
J gene: TRBJ2-7
V gene: TRBV20-1
CDR3 protein: CSALRGTYEQYF
CDR3 DNA: TGCAGTGCCCTACGGGGCACCTACGAGCAGTACTTC

D gene: TRBD1
clone size: -
J gene: TRBJ2-3
V gene: TRBV11-2
CDR3 protein: CASSAYRGDPSTDTQYF
CDR3 DNA: TGTGCCAGCAGCGCCTACAGGGGAGACCCTAGCACAGATACGCAGTATTTT

D gene: -
clone size: many
J gene: TRBJ1-1
V gene: TRBV2
CDR3 protein: CASSGQGGGTEAFF
CDR3 DNA: TGTGCCAGCAGTGGTCAGGGTGGGGGCACTGAAGCTTTCTTT

D gene: TRBD1
clone size: -
J gene: TRBJ1-6
V gene: TRBV6-5
CDR3 protein: CASTITGASFGSPLHF
CDR3 DNA: TGTGCCAGCACCATTACAGGGGCCTCTTTTGGGTCACCCCTCCACTTT

D gene: TRBD2
clone size: many
J gene: TRBJ2-3
V gene: TRBV3-1
CDR3 protein: CASSQGLAISTDTQYF
CDR3 DNA: TGTGCCAGCAGCCAAGGACTAGCTATTAGCACAGATACGCAGTATTTT

D gene: -
clone size: few
J gene: TRBJ2-1
V gene: TRBV20-1
CDR3 protein: CSVSRLDYNEQFF
CDR3 DNA: TGCAGTGTTAGCCGGCTAGATTACAATGAGCAGTTCTTC

D gene: -
clone size: few
J gene: TRBJ2-2
V gene: TRBV29-1
CDR3 protein: CSGRQTNTGELFF
CDR3 DNA: TGCAGCGGACGACAGACGAACACCGGGGAGCTGTTTTTT

D gene: -
clone size: many
J gene: TRBJ1-1
V gene: TRBV12-3/TRBV12-4
CDR3 protein: CASSLGQFAEAFF
CDR3 DNA: TGTGCCAGCAGTCTTGGACAGTTTGCTGAAGCTTTCTTT

D gene: TRBD1
clone size: few
J gene: TRBJ2-1
V gene: TRBV20-1
CDR3 protein: CSVPGQSFNEQFF
CDR3 DNA: TGCAGTGTGCCGGGACAGAGTTTCAATGAGCAGTTCTTC

D gene: TRBD1
clone size: -
J gene: TRBJ1-2
V gene: TRBV3-1
CDR3 protein: CASSRRQGDGYTF
CDR3 DNA: TGTGCCAGCAGCCGGAGACAGGGTGACGGCTACACCTTC

D gene: TRBD2
clone size: -
J gene: TRBJ2-2
V gene: TRBV11-3
CDR3 protein: CASSLGTSSTGELFF
CDR3 DNA: TGTGCCAGCAGCTTGGGGACTAGCAGCACCGGGGAGCTGTTTTTT

D gene: -
clone size: few
J gene: TRBJ2-5
V gene: TRBV9
CDR3 protein: CASSVTERSYQETQYF
CDR3 DNA: TGTGCCAGCAGCGTAACGGAGCGCTCGTACCAAGAGACCCAGTACTTC

D gene: -
clone size: -
J gene: TRBJ1-1
V gene: TRBV7-9
CDR3 protein: CASSPEVVAEAFF
CDR3 DNA: TGTGCCAGCAGCCCCGAGGTAGTGGCTGAAGCTTTCTTT

D gene: -
clone size: many
J gene: TRBJ2-1
V gene: TRBV5-1
CDR3 protein: CASSLSASDFYNEQFF
CDR3 DNA: TGCGCCAGCAGCTTGAGTGCGTCAGACTTCTACAATGAGCAGTTCTTC

D gene: -
clone size: many
J gene: TRBJ1-2
V gene: TRBV2
CDR3 protein: CASSIPRGRFYGYTF
CDR3 DNA: TGTGCCAGCAGTATCCCAAGGGGCAGGTTCTATGGCTACACCTTC

D gene: -
clone size: few
J gene: TRBJ2-7
V gene: TRBV21-1
CDR3 protein: CASSSPGTGGKHF
CDR3 DNA: TGTGCCAGCAGCAGCCCGGGGACAGGGGGGAAACACTTC

D gene: -
clone size: -
J gene: TRBJ2-1
V gene: TRBV15
CDR3 protein: CATSRDGYEQFF
CDR3 DNA: TGTGCCACCAGCAGAGACGGGTATGAGCAGTTCTTC

D gene: TRBD1
clone size: few
J gene: TRBJ2-2
V gene: TRBV29-1
CDR3 protein: CSVSQGIGELFF
CDR3 DNA: TGCAGCGTTTCACAGGGGATCGGGGAGCTGTTTTTT